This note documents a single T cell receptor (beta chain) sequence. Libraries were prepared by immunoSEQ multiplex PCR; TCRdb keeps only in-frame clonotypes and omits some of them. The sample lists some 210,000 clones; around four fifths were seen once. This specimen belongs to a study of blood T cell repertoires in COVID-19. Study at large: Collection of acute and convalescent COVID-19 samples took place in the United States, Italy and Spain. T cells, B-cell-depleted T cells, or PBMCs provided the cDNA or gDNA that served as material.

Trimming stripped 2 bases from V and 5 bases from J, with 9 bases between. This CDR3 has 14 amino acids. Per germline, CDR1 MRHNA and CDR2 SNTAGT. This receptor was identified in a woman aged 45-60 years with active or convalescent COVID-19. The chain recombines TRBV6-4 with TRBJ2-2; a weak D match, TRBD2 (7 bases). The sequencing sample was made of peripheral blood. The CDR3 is CASSDEGGTGELFF. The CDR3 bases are TGTGCCAGCAGTGACGAGGGGGGGACCGGGGAGCTGTTTTTT.